This TCR beta chain was identified during a study of blood T cell repertoires in COVID-19. Study information: The samples span acute and convalescent COVID-19 from the United States, Italy and Spain. In each case, the material was cDNA or gDNA derived from T cells, B-cell-depleted T cells, or PBMCs.

As handled by the study authors: The authors estimated nucleated cell counts from reference gene primer amplification. TCRdb's copy holds only in-frame clones and misses some; the assay was immunoSEQ multiplex PCR. The V and J calls and the clone size are those of that table, but D and trimming were determined from the DNA. The repertoire has under 250,000 clones, roughly 80% of them found once; the top ten carry 8.9%. V was trimmed by 6 bases and J by 7 bases, leaving 16 bases between them. The CDR3 loop spans 14 amino acids. CDR1 and CDR2 (germline): MDHEN, SYDVKM. This sequence was found in an elderly man with acute or convalescent COVID-19. The sequenced sample was peripheral blood. The chain carries TRBV28 and TRBJ2-4; possible D gene TRBD1, 7 bases. The CDR3 sequence is CASRSTAGGNIQYF. The CDR3 DNA is TGTGCCAGCAGGTCTACCGCAGGGGGGAACATTCAGTACTTC.